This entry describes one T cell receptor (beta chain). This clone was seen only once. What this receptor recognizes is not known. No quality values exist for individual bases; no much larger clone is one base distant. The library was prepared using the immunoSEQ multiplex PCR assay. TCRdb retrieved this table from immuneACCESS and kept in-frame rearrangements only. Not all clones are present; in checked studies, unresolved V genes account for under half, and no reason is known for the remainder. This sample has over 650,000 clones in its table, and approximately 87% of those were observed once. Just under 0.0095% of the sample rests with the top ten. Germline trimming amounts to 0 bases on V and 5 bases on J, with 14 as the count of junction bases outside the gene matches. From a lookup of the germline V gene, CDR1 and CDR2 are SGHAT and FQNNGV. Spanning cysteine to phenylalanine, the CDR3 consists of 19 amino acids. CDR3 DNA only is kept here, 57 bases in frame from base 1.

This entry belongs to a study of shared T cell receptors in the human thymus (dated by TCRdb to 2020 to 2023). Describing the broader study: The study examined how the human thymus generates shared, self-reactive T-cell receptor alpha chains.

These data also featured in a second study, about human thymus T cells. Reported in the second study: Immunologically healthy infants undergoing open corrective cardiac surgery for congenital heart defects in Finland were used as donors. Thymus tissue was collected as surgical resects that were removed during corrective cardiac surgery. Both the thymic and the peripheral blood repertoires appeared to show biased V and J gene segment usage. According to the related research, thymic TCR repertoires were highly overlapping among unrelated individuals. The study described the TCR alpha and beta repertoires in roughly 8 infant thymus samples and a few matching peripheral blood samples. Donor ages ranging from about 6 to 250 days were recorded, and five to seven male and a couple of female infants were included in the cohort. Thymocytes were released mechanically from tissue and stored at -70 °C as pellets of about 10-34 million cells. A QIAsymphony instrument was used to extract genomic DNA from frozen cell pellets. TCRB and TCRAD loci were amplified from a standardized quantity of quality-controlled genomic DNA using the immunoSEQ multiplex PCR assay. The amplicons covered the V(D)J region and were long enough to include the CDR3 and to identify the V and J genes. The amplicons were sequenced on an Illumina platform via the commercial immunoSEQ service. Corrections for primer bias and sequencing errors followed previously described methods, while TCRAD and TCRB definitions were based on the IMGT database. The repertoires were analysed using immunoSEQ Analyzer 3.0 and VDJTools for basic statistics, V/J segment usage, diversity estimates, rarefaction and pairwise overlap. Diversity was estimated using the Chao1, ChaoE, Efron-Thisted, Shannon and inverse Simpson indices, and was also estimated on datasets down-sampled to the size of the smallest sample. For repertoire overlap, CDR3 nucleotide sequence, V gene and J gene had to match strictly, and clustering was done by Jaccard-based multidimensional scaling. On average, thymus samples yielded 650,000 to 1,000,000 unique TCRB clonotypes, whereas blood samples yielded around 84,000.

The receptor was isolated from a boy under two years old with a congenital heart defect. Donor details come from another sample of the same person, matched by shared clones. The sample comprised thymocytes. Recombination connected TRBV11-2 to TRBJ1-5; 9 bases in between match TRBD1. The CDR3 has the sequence CASSLDTGEGQGGYQPQHF. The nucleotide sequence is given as TGTGCCAGCAGCTTAGATACAGGCGAGGGACAGGGAGGGTATCAGCCCCAGCATTTT.